This TCR beta chain was observed in a study of response to subunit inactivated influenza vaccine. This CDR3 has 14 amino acids. Germline CDR1 SEHNR, CDR2 FQNEAQ (reference sequence). Trimming left V 4 bases short and J 5 bases short, with 11 bases between. Details on this clonotype: Its target is unknown.

Study-level points and caveats: Authors suggested that a seasonal influenza vaccination recruits few new T cells each time.

In TCRdb, the RT-PCR reads were re-called with MiXCR into one record per CDR3 protein. The sample yields 650,000 to 700,000 distinct CDR3 sequences, more than 15% seen once. The TCR sequence derives from a man in his fifties who received an inactivated influenza vaccine. The chain uses TRBV7-9 and TRBJ1-4; D is perhaps TRBD1 (6 bases). The sequencing used PBMCs from blood, collected about 13 days after vaccination. The CDR3 region is CASSSTGLNEKLFF. CDR3 bases: TGTGCCAGCAGCTCCACAGGGTTAAATGAAAAACTGTTTTTT.